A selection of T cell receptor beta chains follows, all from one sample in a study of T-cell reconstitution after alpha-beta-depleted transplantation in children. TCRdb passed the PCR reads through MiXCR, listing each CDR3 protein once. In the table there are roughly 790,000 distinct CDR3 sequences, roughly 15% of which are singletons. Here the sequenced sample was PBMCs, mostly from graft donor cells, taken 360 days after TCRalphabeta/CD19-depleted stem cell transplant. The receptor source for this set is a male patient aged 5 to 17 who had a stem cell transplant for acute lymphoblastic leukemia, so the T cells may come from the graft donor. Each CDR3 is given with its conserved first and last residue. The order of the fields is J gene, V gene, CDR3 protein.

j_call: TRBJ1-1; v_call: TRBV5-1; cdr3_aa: CASSLMYRDREGEAFF
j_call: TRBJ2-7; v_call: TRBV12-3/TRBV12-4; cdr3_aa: CASSLRQGGSAAEYF
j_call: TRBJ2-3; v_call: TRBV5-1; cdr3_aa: CASSRLTGIDTQYF
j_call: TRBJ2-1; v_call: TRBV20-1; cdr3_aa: CSARDPGGSSYNEQFF
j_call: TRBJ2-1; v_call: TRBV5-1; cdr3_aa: CASSDSGRPYYNEQFF
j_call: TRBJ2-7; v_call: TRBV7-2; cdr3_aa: CASTASGNYEQYF
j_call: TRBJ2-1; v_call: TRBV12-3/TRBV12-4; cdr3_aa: CASTPRLANGEQFF
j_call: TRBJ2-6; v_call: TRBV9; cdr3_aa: CASSAQGGPGANVLTF
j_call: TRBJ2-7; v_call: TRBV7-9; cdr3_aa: CASSLDGLSYEQYF
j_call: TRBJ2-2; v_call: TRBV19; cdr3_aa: CASITRQGTPTGELFF
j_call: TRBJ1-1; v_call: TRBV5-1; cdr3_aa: CASSLQGPPEAFF
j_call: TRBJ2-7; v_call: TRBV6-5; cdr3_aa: CASRMVGAYEQYF
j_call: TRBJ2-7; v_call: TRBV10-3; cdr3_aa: CATRDGSYEQYF
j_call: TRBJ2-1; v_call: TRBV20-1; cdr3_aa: CSARGGLADNEQFF
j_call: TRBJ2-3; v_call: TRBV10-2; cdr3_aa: CASSFGGGADTQYF